Shown below are 2 T cell receptor beta chains from a single sample sequenced in a study of T cell responses to AZD1222 COVID-19 vaccine. Repertoires were generated with immunoSEQ multiplex PCR, while TCRdb's copy carries only in-frame clones and drops some. In the table there are 140,000 to 150,000 clones, approximately 86% of which are singletons. The material sequenced was peripheral blood, taken 28 days after the second dose of the MenACWY control vaccine. These receptors were collected from an adult who received the MenACWY meningococcal vaccine as a control.

This clone was recorded a few times. The chain recombines TRBV24-1 with TRBJ2-2; D gene ambiguous. The CDR3 sequence is 13 residues long. CDR1 KGHDR and CDR2 SFDVKD come from the germline V gene. The germline V and J ends were trimmed by 5 bases and 0 bases, with 3 bases remaining between them. CDR3 nucleotides: TGTGCCACCAGTGGAACGAACACCGGGGAGCTGTTTTTT. It is translated as CATSGTNTGELFF.

The gene calls are TRBV9 and TRBJ1-1, with D perhaps TRBD1 (5 bases). The CDR3 sequence is 12 residues long. From germline, CDR1 is SGDLS and CDR2 YYNGEE. Between the trimmed V and J ends, which lost 4 bases and 10 bases, there was a span of 14 bases. CDR3 sequence: CASSPGWGGAFF. The CDR3 DNA sequence: TGTGCCAGCAGCCCCGGTTGGGGGGGAGCTTTCTTT.